Presented here are 10 T cell receptor beta chains from one specimen sequenced in a study of identical twins. One entry per CDR3 protein results from TCRdb running MiXCR on the 5' RACE reads. The profile shows 1.5 million to 2 million distinct CDR3 sequences, 25% to 35% of them singletons. The sequenced sample consisted of cord blood. These receptors all stem from a newborn girl in good health.

The chain has TRBV20-1 and TRBJ2-2; no clear D gene. The CDR3 contains 13 residues. Germline assignment: CDR1 DFQATT and CDR2 SNEGSKA (reference sequence). Trimming removed 5 bases at V and 1 base at J, with 8 bases between. The CDR3 sequence is CSALAKNTGELFF. The DNA for the CDR3 is TGCAGTGCTTTGGCAAAGAACACCGGGGAGCTGTTTTTT.

This clonotype was counted only a few times. The rearrangement joins TRBV3-1 to TRBJ2-7, with 7 bases matching TRBD2. CDR1 LGHDT and CDR2 YNNKEL come from the germline V gene (reference sequence). The CDR3 covers 15 residues. V trimming: 4 bases; J trimming: 3 bases; junction bases outside the gene matches: 9. The CDR3 nucleotides read TGTGCCAGCAGCCCCCGGGACGGGACTATCTACGAGCAGTACTTC. Translated, it gives CASSPRDGTIYEQYF.

This chain connects TRBV4-2 to TRBJ2-3, with 8 bases fitting TRBD2. CDR1 is LGHNA, CDR2 YNFKEQ, per germline. V shed 3 bases, J shed 5 bases, and the junction held 7 bases outside the gene matches. The CDR3 is 15 amino acids. The CDR3 here is CASSQGSGVGDTQYF. The CDR3 DNA is TGTGCCAGCAGCCAGGGTAGCGGGGTGGGAGATACGCAGTATTTT.

This rearrangement joins TRBV7-9 to TRBJ1-1, with D perhaps matching TRBD1 (5 bases). V lost 2 bases to trimming and J lost 10 bases, with 11 bases between them. CDR3 length: 12 amino acids. Germline CDR1 SEHNR, CDR2 FQNEAQ (reference sequence). The CDR3 region is CASSLSGERAFF. DNA for the CDR3: TGTGCCAGCAGCTTATCGGGGGAAAGAGCTTTCTTT.

This sequence joins TRBV25-1 and TRBJ2-2; TRBD1 matches at 7 bases. The CDR3 contains 14 residues. Germline V gives CDR1 MGHDK, CDR2 SYGVNS. V trimming: 4 bases; J trimming: 4 bases; junction bases outside the gene matches: 3. The CDR3 loop reads CASSGAGGTGELFF. CDR3 coding DNA: TGTGCCAGCAGTGGGGCAGGGGGCACCGGGGAGCTGTTTTTT.

This clonotype has a handful of counts. The chain couples TRBV7-9 to TRBJ1-1; 7 bases align to TRBD1. CDR3 length equals 16 residues. V gave up 4 bases and J gave up 1 base; unmatched junction bases: 9. The germline CDR1 and CDR2 sequences are SEHNR and FQNEAQ (reference sequence). The CDR3 here is CASSSAYRGGNTEAFF. CDR3 coding DNA: TGTGCCAGCAGCTCGGCATACAGGGGCGGGAACACTGAAGCTTTCTTT.

This chain connects TRBV12-3 or TRBV12-4 to TRBJ2-1; TRBD2 matches 11 bases. CDR3 size: 16 residues. The V gene end was trimmed by 4 bases and the J gene end by 7 bases; junction bases not matched to a gene: 9. The CDR3, as DNA: TGTGCCAGCAGTTCGAATAGCGGGAGGGCCGCTAATGAGCAGTTCTTC. Translating it yields CASSSNSGRAANEQFF.

As for this clonotype: At one of its ends the junction is not consistent with the germline gene, which may arise from a read error. The V gene is TRBV6-5, the J gene TRBJ2-3; D possibly corresponds to TRBD2 (5 bases). The CDR3 loop spans 14 amino acids. In germline, CDR1 is MNHEY, CDR2 SVGAGI. The CDR3 nucleotides read TGTGCCAGCAGTTCCCTAGTGGGAGCAGATACGCGGTATTTT. Protein sequence: CASSSLVGADTRYF.

This clonotype was seen a handful of times. V and J are TRBV5-1 and TRBJ2-1; 7 bases match TRBD2. The junction had 4 bases not matched to a gene; V was cut back by 2 bases and J by 2 bases. From germline, CDR1 is SGHRS and CDR2 YFSETQ. The length of the CDR3 is 15 residues. The CDR3 nucleotides read TGCGCCAGCAGCTTTCCCCGGGGGGCCTACAATGAGCAGTTCTTC. Its translation: CASSFPRGAYNEQFF.

This rearrangement joins TRBV5-1 to TRBJ1-1; no clear D gene. V was clipped by 4 bases and J by 1 base, with 8 bases between them. Germline V lookup: CDR1 SGHRS, CDR2 YFSETQ. The CDR3 has 13 residues. CDR3 DNA sequence: TGCGCCAGCAGCCCCGCCAAGAACACTGAAGCTTTCTTT. Protein: CASSPAKNTEAFF.